The rows below give T cell receptor beta chains drawn from one sample of a study of blood T cell repertoires in COVID-19. The table came from immunoSEQ multiplex PCR; TCRdb's copy has only in-frame clones and leaves some out. The sample shows 200,000 to 300,000 clones, around 90% of them seen only once. The sequenced sample consisted of peripheral blood. The receptor set was obtained from a person under 35 with COVID-19, enrolled during active disease. Both conserved end residues are part of each CDR3. The D gene is left open where the match is weak. Only some rows state a clone size, as once, few, many or a class for expanded clones.

>NA|NA|TRBV10-1|TRBJ2-1
TGCGCCAGCAGTGATGGTAGGGGCCATGAGCAGTTCTTC
CASSDGRGHEQFF
>NA|NA|TRBV21-1|TRBJ2-6
TGTGCCAGCAGCAAAGTAGTGAAAAATAACGCCTCCGGGACAGGTTTCTCTGGGGCCAACGTCCTGACTTTC
CASSKVVKNNASGTGFSGANVLTF
>NA|NA|TRBV18|TRBJ1-2
TGTGCCAGCTCACCAGGCTTTGGCTACACCTTC
CASSPGFGYTF
>NA|NA|TRBV11-2|TRBJ2-1
TGTGCCAGCAGCTACACGGGACTGAGGAGGGGCCACAATGAGCAGTTCTTC
CASSYTGLRRGHNEQFF
>TRBD1|NA|TRBV2|TRBJ2-7
TGTGCCAGCAGTTCTCCGGGACAGGGTTCCTACGAGCAGTACTTC
CASSSPGQGSYEQYF
>NA|NA|TRBV6-5|TRBJ2-7
TGTGCCACCGCCCCTACAGACTCCTACGAGCAGTACTTC
CATAPTDSYEQYF
>TRBD2|NA|TRBV5-1|TRBJ2-3
TGCGCCAGCAGCTTGAGAGTGGTAGCGGGAGATGTGGATACGCAGTATTTT
CASSLRVVAGDVDTQYF
>NA|NA|TRBV30|TRBJ2-3
TGTGCCTGGAGTGTACAGGGATCTATCACAGATACGCAGTATTTT
CAWSVQGSITDTQYF
>TRBD2|NA|TRBV28|TRBJ2-1
TGTGCCAGCAGTTCGAGGACTAGCGGGAGGTACAATGAGCAGTTCTTC
CASSSRTSGRYNEQFF
>TRBD1|NA|TRBV6-8|TRBJ2-7
TGTGCCAGCAGTTACTCGACAGGGATCCCCTACGAGCAGTACTTC
CASSYSTGIPYEQYF
>NA|once|TRBV12-3/TRBV12-4|TRBJ2-7
TGTGCCAGCAGTTTACGCTTGGAGGGGGAGCAGTACTTC
CASSLRLEGEQYF
>TRBD2|NA|TRBV5-5|TRBJ2-7
TGTGCCAGCATATTAGGGCTAGCGGTAGCCTACGAGCAGTACTTC
CASILGLAVAYEQYF
>NA|NA|TRBV7-9|TRBJ1-1
TGTGCCAGCAGCGAGGGACTGATGAACACTGAAGCTTTCTTT
CASSEGLMNTEAFF
>TRBD2|NA|TRBV9|TRBJ2-3
TGTGCCAGCAGCGGGACTAGCGTGGCAGATACGCAGTATTTT
CASSGTSVADTQYF
>TRBD2|NA|TRBV2|TRBJ2-1
TGTGCCAGCAGTTTTCCGGGACTAGCCGACAATGAGCAGTTCTTC
CASSFPGLADNEQFF
>NA|NA|TRBV4-2|TRBJ2-7
TGTGCCAGCAGCCAGGACGGACAGACCGGCTACGAGCAGTACTTC
CASSQDGQTGYEQYF
>TRBD1|NA|TRBV10-3|TRBJ2-7
TGTGCCATCAGTCCAGGGACAGGGAGCTCCTACGAGCAGTACTTC
CAISPGTGSSYEQYF
>TRBD2|NA|TRBV19|TRBJ2-1
TGTGCCAGTAGTATTATGGGACTAGCGGGAGACAATGAGCAGTTCTTC
CASSIMGLAGDNEQFF
>TRBD1|NA|TRBV3-1/TRBV3-2|TRBJ2-2
TGTGCCAGCAGCCAAACGACAGGGGACACCGGGGAGCTGTTTTTT
CASSQTTGDTGELFF
>NA|few|TRBV30|TRBJ2-7
TGTGCCTGGCGTGACGGAGTCTCCTACGAGCAGTACTTC
CAWRDGVSYEQYF
>NA|NA|TRBV20-1|TRBJ2-3
TGCAGTGCTAGTAACAGACCGACAGATACGCAGTATTTT
CSASNRPTDTQYF
>NA|NA|TRBV6-5|TRBJ2-3
TGTGCCAGCATCGGACTTTCAGATACGCAGTATTTT
CASIGLSDTQYF
>NA|NA|TRBV2|TRBJ1-2
TGTGCCAGCAGTGAAGCGCTTCGATCTCGGGGATTCCCTCCCAGAGGCTACACCTTC
CASSEALRSRGFPPRGYTF
>NA|NA|TRBV4-2|TRBJ2-3
TGTGCCAGCAGCCAAGGAATGGGCTCTAGCACAGATACGCAGTATTTT
CASSQGMGSSTDTQYF
>TRBD2|NA|TRBV7-9|TRBJ2-2
TGTGCCAGCAGCTCCCCTAGCGGGTTTGAGTCCGGGGAGCTGTTTTTT
CASSSPSGFESGELFF
>TRBD2|once|TRBV14|TRBJ2-1
TGTGCCAGCAGCCAAGTCGAGATAGCGGGAGTCAATGAGCAGTTCTTC
CASSQVEIAGVNEQFF
>NA|NA|TRBV12-3/TRBV12-4|TRBJ1-5
TGTGCCAGCAGTTTAAAAGGGGGGCCCCAGCATTTT
CASSLKGGPQHF
>TRBD1|NA|TRBV28|TRBJ2-7
TGTGCCAGCAGTTTGAGACCGGGACAGGGCCCTCACGAGCAGTACTTC
CASSLRPGQGPHEQYF
>NA|NA|TRBV3-1/TRBV3-2|TRBJ1-5
TGTGCCAGCAGCCCACAGGGAAATCAGCCCCAGCATTTT
CASSPQGNQPQHF
>NA|NA|TRBV27|TRBJ2-7
TGTGCCAGCAGTCTTGCCGGGACAAAAAACGAGCAGTACTTC
CASSLAGTKNEQYF
>TRBD1|NA|TRBV18|TRBJ2-7
TGTGCCAGCTCACCCGGACAGGGCCCGTACGAGCAGTACTTC
CASSPGQGPYEQYF
>NA|NA|TRBV2|TRBJ1-1
TGTGCCAGCAGTCAAAACCGGGACACTGAAGCTTTCTTT
CASSQNRDTEAFF
>TRBD2|NA|TRBV7-9|TRBJ2-3
TGTGCCAGCAGCTCCGCGGGAGTTATAGATACGCAGTATTTT
CASSSAGVIDTQYF
>NA|once|TRBV29-1|TRBJ1-1
TGCAGCGTTGTGTCCCAGGCGGGCCGGAACACTGAAGCTTTCTTT
CSVVSQAGRNTEAFF
>NA|NA|TRBV19|TRBJ1-5
TGTGCCAGTAGTATCCCCCAAGCCACGCGCAATCAGCCCCAGCATTTT
CASSIPQATRNQPQHF
>NA|once|TRBV9|TRBJ2-1
TGTGCCAGCAGCGTAGGAGAGGGCTCCTACAATGAGCAGTTCTTC
CASSVGEGSYNEQFF
>NA|NA|TRBV27|TRBJ1-1
TGTGCCAGCAGTCCACAGAGGGTTTCCCCTCGGCCTTTCTTT
CASSPQRVSPRPFF
>NA|NA|TRBV18|TRBJ1-1
TGTGCCAGCTCACCATCGGGGGGTAACACTGAAGCTTTCTTT
CASSPSGGNTEAFF
>NA|NA|TRBV12-5|TRBJ2-7
TGTGCTAGTGGTTTAGGCGGATCCTACGAGCAGTACTTC
CASGLGGSYEQYF
>NA|NA|TRBV28|TRBJ1-2
TGTGCCAGCAGTTTTTCTGGGCAGGGCTACACCTTC
CASSFSGQGYTF
>TRBD1|few|TRBV30|TRBJ2-5
TGTGCCTGGAGTATAGGGACAGGGTCGGGGGAGACCCAGTACTTC
CAWSIGTGSGETQYF
>NA|NA|TRBV2|TRBJ2-2
TGTGCCACCCCTAGCGAAACCGGGGAGCTGTTTTTT
CATPSETGELFF
>NA|NA|TRBV6-2/TRBV6-3|TRBJ2-7
TGTGCCAGCAGTTACTCGAGCGGCCCCTACGAGCAGTACTTC
CASSYSSGPYEQYF
>NA|NA|TRBV24-1|TRBJ1-1
TGTGCCGATCGACGGGGAACGGTCACTGAAGCTTTCTTT
CADRRGTVTEAFF
>NA|NA|TRBV15|TRBJ2-7
TGTGCCACCAGCAGAGACAGTTCCTACGAGCAGTACTTC
CATSRDSSYEQYF
>NA|NA|TRBV6-5|TRBJ2-1
TGTGCCAGCAGCACGGGACTTCAGGGCAATGAGCAGTTCTTC
CASSTGLQGNEQFF
>NA|NA|TRBV5-1|TRBJ1-1
TGCGCCAGCAGCCCCCTCCTGATGAACATTGAAGCTTTCTTT
CASSPLLMNIEAFF
>TRBD2|NA|TRBV2|TRBJ2-7
TGTGCCAGCAGTGAAACGGGGGTGACTAGCGGTCTTACCCATAAGTACTTC
CASSETGVTSGLTHKYF
>NA|NA|TRBV18|TRBJ1-2
TGTGCCAGCTCCGGAGGCTTACAGGGATTCGCTAACTATGGCTACACCTTC
CASSGGLQGFANYGYTF
>TRBD2|NA|TRBV5-1|TRBJ2-2
TGCGCCAGCAGCTTGATAGCGGGAGGCCTGGGTAACACCGGGGAGCTGTTTTTT
CASSLIAGGLGNTGELFF
>TRBD2|NA|TRBV4-3|TRBJ2-2
TGCGCCAGCAGCCAGGTTCCGGGACTAGCCTCGGAGCTGTTTTTT
CASSQVPGLASELFF